This TCR beta chain was retrieved from a study of OX40 agonist ivuxolimab in advanced cancers. The CDR3 runs to 14 residues. V lost 8 bases, J lost 4 bases, and 15 bases lay in between. Germline V lookup: CDR1 MDHEN, CDR2 SYDVKM. The data were produced by immunoSEQ multiplex PCR, yet TCRdb's version contains in-frame clones alone and is incomplete. The sample records 17,000 or so clones, roughly 85% being singletons. The TCR originated in an adult with an advanced solid tumor such as melanoma, head and neck, liver or kidney cancer. The material was CD4+ or CD8+ T cells sorted from blood, obtained in a trial of the OX40 agonist ivuxolimab. The J gene is TRBJ2-1, the V gene TRBV28; maybe TRBD1 (6 bases). The CDR3 sequence: CASRPPGAYNEQFF. The CDR3 nucleotides read TGTGCCAGCCGACCCCCAGGGGCATACAATGAGCAGTTCTTC.